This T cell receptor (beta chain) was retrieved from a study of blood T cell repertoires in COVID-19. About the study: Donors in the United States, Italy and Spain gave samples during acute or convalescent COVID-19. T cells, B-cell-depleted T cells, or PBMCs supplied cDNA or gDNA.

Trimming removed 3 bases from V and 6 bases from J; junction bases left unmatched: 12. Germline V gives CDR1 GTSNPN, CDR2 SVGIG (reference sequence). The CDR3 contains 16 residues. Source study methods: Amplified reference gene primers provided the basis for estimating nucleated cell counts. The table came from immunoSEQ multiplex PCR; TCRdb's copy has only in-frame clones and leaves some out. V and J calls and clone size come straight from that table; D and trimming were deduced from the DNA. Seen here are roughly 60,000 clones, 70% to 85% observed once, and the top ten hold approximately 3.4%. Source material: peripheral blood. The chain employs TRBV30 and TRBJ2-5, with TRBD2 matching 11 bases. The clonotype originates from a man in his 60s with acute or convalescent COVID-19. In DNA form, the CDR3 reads TGTGCCTGGAGGGGCCATTTTACTAGCGGGGGAAAGACCCAGTACTTC. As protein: CAWRGHFTSGGKTQYF.